Presented here are 4 T cell receptor beta chains from one specimen sequenced in a study of T-cell reconstitution after alpha-beta-depleted transplantation in children. The authors prepared the TCRbeta library with unique molecular identifiers. One entry per CDR3 protein results from TCRdb running MiXCR on the PCR reads. The table shows approximately 88,000 distinct CDR3 sequences, with less than 15% occurring only once. Sequencing used PBMCs from the stem cell graft donor, obtained from the stem cell graft. Every receptor here comes from a human donor who donated a stem cell graft to a child with inherited bone marrow failure.

This clonotype was observed at least ten times. This sequence joins TRBV11-2 and TRBJ2-1; 12 bases align to TRBD2. J was trimmed by 9 bases and V by 4 bases; bases with no gene match: 7. The CDR3 runs 15 residues. Germline CDR1 and CDR2: SGHAT and FQNNGV. CDR3 protein: CASSSRLAGDAEQFF. The DNA of the CDR3 is TGTGCCAGCAGCTCCCGACTAGCGGGGGATGCTGAGCAGTTCTTC. The variable domain in full, completed from reference TRBV11-2 and TRBJ2-1, reads EAGVAQSPRYKIIEKRQSVAFWCNPISGHATLYWYQQILGQGPKLLIQFQNNGVVDDSQLPKDRFSAERLKGVDSTLKIQPAKLEDSAVYLCASSSRLAGDAEQFFGPGTRLTVL.

This clonotype was counted ten times or more. This chain links TRBV5-1 with TRBJ2-3, with D perhaps matching TRBD1 or TRBD2 (5 bases each). This CDR3 has 15 residues. Germline V gene sequence: CDR1 SGHRS, CDR2 YFSETQ. The V end was cut by 0 bases, the J end by 4 bases, with 12 bases between. The CDR3 DNA is TGCGCCAGCAGCTTGGGGACTTGGGGCCCAGATACGCAGTATTTT. It is translated as CASSLGTWGPDTQYF.

The sample holds many counts of this clonotype. The chain has TRBV27 and TRBJ2-7, with D perhaps TRBD1 (6 bases). The V end was cut by 2 bases, the J end by 3 bases, with 8 bases between. In germline, CDR1 is MNHEY, CDR2 SMNVEV (reference sequence). This CDR3 region has 13 residues. The CDR3 DNA reads TGTGCCAGCAGTTTACAGGGGAACTACGAGCAGTACTTC. This sequence encodes CASSLQGNYEQYF.

In its sample, this clonotype was seen many times. The V call is TRBV12-3 or TRBV12-4, the J call TRBJ2-2; D unresolved. The CDR3 has 12 amino acids. Trimming pared 2 bases from V and 4 bases from J, leaving 2 bases between. The CDR3 region is CASSLTTGELFF. In DNA, the CDR3 is TGTGCCAGCAGTTTAACCACCGGGGAGCTGTTTTTT.